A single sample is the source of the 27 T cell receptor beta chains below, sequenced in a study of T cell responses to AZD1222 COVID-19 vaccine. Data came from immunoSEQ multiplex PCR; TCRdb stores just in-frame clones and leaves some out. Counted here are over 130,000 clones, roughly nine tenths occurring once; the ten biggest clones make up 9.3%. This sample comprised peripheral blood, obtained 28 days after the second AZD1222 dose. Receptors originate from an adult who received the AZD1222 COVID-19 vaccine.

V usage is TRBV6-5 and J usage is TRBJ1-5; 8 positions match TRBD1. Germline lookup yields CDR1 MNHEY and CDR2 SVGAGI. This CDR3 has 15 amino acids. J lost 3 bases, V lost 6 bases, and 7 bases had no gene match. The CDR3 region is CASSTGGGLNQPQHF. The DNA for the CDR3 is TGTGCCAGCAGCACAGGGGGTGGCCTCAATCAGCCCCAGCATTTT.

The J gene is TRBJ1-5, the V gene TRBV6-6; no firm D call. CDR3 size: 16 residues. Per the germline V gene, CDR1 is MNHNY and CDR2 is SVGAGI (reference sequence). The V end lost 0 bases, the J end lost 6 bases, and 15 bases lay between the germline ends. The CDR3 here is CASSYSAGSPSQPQHF. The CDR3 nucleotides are TGTGCCAGCAGTTACTCAGCCGGGAGCCCCTCTCAGCCCCAGCATTTT.

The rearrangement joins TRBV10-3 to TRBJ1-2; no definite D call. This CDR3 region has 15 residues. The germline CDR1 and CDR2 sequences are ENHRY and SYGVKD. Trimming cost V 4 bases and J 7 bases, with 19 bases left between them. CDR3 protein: CAISGSDTTWGGYTF. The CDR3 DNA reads TGTGCCATCAGTGGGTCCGACACGACATGGGGTGGCTACACCTTC.

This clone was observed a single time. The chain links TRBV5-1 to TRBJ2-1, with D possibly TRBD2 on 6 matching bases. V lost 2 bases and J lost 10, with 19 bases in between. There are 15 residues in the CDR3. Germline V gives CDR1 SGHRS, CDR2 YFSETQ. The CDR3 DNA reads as TGCGCCAGCAGCTTCCGGGACTCCCAAGGGGAAGAGCAGTTCTTC. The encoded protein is CASSFRDSQGEEQFF.

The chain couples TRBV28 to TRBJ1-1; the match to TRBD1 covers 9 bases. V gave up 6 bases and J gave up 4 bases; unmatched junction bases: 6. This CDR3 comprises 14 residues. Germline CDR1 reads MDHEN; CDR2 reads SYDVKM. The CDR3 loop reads CASSSGTGFTEAFF. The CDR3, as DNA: TGTGCCAGCAGCTCAGGGACAGGGTTCACTGAAGCTTTCTTT.

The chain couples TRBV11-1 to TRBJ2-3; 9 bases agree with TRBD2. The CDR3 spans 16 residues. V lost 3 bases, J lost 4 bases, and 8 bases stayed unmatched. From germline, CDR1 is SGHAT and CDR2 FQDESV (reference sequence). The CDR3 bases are TGTGCCAGCAGCTTCGGTGCGGGGGGGAGCTCAGATACGCAGTATTTT. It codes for CASSFGAGGSSDTQYF.

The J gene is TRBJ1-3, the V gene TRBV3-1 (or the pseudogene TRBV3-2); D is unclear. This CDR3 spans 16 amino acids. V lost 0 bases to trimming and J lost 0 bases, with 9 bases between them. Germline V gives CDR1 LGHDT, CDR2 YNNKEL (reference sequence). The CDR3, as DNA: TGTGCCAGCAGCCAAGATCGAGGGAGCTCTGGAAACACCATATATTTT. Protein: CASSQDRGSSGNTIYF.

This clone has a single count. The CDR3 DNA reads as TGCAGTGCTAGTCCGGGAAAGACCCAGTACTTC. Translation gives CSASPGKTQYF. V is TRBV20-1 and J is TRBJ2-5, with D perhaps TRBD2 (5 bases). The germline CDR1 and CDR2 sequences are DFQATT and SNEGSKA (reference sequence). V gave up 3 bases and J gave up 6 bases, with 8 bases separating them. CDR3 length: 11 residues.

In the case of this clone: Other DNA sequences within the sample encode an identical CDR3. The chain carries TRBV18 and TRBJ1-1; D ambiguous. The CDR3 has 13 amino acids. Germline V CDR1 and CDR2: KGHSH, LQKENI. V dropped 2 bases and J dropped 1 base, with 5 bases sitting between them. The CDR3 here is CASSPVTNTEAFF. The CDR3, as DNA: TGTGCCAGCTCACCAGTTACGAACACTGAAGCTTTCTTT.

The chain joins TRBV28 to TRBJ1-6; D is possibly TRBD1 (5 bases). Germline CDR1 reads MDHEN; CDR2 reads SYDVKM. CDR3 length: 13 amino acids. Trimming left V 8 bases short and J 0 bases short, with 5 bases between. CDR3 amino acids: CASQGSYNSPLHF. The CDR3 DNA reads TGTGCCAGCCAGGGCTCCTATAATTCACCCCTCCACTTT.

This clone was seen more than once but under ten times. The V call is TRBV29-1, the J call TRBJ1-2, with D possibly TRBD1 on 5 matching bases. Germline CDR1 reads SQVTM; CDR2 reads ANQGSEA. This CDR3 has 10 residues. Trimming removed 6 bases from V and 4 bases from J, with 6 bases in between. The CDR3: CSVDSYGYTF. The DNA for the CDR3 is TGCAGCGTAGACAGCTATGGCTACACCTTC.

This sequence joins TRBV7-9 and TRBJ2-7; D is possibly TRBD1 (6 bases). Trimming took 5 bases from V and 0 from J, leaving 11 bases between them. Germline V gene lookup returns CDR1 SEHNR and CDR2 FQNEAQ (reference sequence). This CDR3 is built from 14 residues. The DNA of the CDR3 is TGTGCCAGCAGCACGACAGGTTCCTCCTACGAGCAGTACTTC. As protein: CASSTTGSSYEQYF.

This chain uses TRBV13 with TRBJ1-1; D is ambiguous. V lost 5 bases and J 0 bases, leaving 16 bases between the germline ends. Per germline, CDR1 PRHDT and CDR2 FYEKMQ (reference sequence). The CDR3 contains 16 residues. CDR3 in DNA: TGTGCCAGCAGCCCCCGGGGTCTAGGTTTGAACACTGAAGCTTTCTTT. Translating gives CASSPRGLGLNTEAFF.

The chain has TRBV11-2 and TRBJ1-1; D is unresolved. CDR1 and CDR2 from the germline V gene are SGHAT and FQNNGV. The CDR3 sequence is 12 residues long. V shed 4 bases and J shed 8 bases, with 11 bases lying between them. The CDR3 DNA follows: TGTGCCAGCAGCTCCGCCGCCGGGGAAGCTTTCTTT. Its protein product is CASSSAAGEAFF.

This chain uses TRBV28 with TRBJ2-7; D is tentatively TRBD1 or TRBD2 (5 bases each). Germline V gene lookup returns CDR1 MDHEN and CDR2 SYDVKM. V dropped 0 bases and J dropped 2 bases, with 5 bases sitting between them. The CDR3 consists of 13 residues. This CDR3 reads CASSLWGAYEQYV. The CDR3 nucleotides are TGTGCCAGCAGTTTATGGGGGGCCTACGAGCAGTACGTC.

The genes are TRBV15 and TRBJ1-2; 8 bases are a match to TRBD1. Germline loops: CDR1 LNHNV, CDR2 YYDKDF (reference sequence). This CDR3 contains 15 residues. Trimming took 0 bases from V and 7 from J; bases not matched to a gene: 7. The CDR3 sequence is CATSRDETGAGGYTF. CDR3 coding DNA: TGTGCCACCAGCAGAGATGAGACAGGGGCGGGTGGCTACACCTTC.

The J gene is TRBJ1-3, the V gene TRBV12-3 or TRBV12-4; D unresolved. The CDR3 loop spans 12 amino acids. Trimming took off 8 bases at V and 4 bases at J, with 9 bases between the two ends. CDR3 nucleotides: TGTGCCAGCCGATGGGGAGGAAACACCATATATTTT. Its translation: CASRWGGNTIYF.

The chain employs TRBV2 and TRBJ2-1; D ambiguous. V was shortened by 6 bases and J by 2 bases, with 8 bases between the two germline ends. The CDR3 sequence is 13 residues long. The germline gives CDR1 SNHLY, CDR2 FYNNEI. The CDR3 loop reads CASRWNTYNEQFF. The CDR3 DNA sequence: TGTGCCAGCAGATGGAACACCTACAATGAGCAGTTCTTC.

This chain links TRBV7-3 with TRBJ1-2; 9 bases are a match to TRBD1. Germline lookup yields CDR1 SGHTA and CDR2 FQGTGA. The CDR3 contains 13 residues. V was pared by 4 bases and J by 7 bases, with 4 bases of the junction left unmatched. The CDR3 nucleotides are TGTGCCAGCAGCTCCGGGACAGGGTCTGGCTACACCTTC. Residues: CASSSGTGSGYTF. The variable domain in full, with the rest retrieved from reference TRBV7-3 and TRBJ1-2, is GAGVSQTPSNKVTEKGKYVELRCDPISGHTALYWYRQSLGQGPEFLIYFQGTGAADDSGLPNDRFFAVRPEGSVSTLKIQRTERGDSAVYLCASSSGTGSGYTFGSGTRLTVV.

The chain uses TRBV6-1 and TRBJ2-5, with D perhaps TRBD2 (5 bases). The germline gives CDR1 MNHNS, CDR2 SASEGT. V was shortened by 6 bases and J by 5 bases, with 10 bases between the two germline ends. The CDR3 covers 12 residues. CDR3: CASRRTEETQYF. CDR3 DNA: TGTGCCAGCAGACGGACTGAGGAGACCCAGTACTTC.

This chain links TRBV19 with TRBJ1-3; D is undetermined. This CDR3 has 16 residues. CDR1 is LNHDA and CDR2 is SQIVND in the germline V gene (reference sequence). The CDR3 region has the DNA TGTGCTACTCTCTCGGGCGGTTACATATCTGGAAACACCATATATTTT. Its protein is CATLSGGYISGNTIYF.

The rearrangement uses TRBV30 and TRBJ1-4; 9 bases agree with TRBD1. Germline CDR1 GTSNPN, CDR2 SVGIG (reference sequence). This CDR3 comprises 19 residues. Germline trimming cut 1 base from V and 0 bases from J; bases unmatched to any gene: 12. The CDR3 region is CAWSGGTGKRVATNEKLFF. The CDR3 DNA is TGTGCCTGGAGTGGAGGGACAGGGAAGAGGGTAGCAACTAATGAAAAACTGTTTTTT.

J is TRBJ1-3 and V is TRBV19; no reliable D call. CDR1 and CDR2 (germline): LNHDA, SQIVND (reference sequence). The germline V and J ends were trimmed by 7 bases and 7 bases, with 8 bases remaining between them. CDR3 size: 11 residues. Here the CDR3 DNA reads TGTGCCAGTAATAAGAAGAACACCATATATTTT. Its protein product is CASNKKNTIYF.

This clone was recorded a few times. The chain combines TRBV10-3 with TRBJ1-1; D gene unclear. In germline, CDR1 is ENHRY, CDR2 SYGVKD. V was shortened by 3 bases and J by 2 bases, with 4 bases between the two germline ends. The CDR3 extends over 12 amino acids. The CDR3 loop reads CAISETNTEAFF. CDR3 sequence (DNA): TGTGCCATCAGTGAAACCAACACTGAAGCTTTCTTT.

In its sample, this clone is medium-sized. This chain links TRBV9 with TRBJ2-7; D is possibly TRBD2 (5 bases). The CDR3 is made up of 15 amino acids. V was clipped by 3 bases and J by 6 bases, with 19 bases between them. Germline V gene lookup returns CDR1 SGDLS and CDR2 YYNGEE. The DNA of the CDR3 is TGTGCCAGCAGCGCCTATATGGACTTCGGCGGCGAGCAGTACTTC. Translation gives CASSAYMDFGGEQYF. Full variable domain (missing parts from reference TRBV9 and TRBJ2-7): DSGVTQTPKHLITATGQRVTLRCSPRSGDLSVYWYQQSLDQGLQFLIQYYNGEERAKGNILERFSAQQFPDLHSELNLSSLELGDSALYFCASSAYMDFGGEQYFGPGTRLTVT.

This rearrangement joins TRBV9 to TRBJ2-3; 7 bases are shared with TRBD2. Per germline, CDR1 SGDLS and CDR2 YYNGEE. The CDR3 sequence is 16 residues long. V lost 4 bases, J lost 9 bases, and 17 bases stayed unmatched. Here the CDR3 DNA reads TGTGCCAGCAGCCAAACTAGCGCTCAGATGCACAGAACGCAGTATTTT. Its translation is CASSQTSAQMHRTQYF.

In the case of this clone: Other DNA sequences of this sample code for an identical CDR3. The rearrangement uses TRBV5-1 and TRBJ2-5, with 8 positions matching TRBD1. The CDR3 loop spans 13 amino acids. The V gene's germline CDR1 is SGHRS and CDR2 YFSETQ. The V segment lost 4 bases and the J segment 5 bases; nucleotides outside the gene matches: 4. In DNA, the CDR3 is TGCGCCAGCAGCCCGGACAGGGTGGAGACCCAGTACTTC. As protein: CASSPDRVETQYF. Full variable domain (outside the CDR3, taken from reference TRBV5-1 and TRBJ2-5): KAGVTQTPRYLIKTRGQQVTLSCSPISGHRSVSWYQQTPGQGLQFLFEYFSETQRNKGNFPGRFSGRQFSNSRSEMNVSTLELGDSALYLCASSPDRVETQYFGPGTRLLVL.